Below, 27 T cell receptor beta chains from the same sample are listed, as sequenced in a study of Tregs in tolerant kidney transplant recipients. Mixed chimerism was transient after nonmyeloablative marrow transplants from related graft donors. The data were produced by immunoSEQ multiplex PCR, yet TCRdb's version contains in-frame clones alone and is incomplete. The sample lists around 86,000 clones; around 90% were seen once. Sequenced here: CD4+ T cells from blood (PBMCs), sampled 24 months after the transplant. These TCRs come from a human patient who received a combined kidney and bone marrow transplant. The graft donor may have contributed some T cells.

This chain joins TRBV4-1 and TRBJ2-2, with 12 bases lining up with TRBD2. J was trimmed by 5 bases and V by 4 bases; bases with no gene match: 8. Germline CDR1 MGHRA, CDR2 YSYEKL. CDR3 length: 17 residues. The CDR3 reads CASSRWTSGTRTGELFF. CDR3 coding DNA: TGCGCCAGCAGCCGCTGGACTAGCGGGACTCGTACCGGGGAGCTGTTTTTT.

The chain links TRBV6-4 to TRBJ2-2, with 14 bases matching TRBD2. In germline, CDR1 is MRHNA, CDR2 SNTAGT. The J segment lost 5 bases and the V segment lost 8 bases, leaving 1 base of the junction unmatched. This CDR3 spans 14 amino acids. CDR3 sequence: CASRTSGGTGELFF. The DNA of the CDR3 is TGTGCCAGCCGGACTAGCGGGGGGACCGGGGAGCTGTTTTTT.

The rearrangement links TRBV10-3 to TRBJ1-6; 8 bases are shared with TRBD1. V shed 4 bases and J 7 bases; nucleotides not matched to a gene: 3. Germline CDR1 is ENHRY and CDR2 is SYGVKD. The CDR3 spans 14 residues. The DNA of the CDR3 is TGTGCCATCAGTGCCACAGGGGGAAATTCACCCCTCCACTTT. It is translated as CAISATGGNSPLHF.

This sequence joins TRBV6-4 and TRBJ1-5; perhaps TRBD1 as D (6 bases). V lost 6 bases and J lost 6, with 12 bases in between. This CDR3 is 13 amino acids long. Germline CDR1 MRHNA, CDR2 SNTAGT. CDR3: CASSPGEGQPQHF. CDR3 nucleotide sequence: TGTGCCAGCAGCCCAGGGGAAGGTCAGCCCCAGCATTTT.

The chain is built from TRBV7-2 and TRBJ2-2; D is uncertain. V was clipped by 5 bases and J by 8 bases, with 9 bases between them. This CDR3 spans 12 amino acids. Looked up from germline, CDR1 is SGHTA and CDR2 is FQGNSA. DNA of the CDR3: TGTGCCAGCAGCCTACCGAGGGGGGAGCTGTTTTTT. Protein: CASSLPRGELFF.

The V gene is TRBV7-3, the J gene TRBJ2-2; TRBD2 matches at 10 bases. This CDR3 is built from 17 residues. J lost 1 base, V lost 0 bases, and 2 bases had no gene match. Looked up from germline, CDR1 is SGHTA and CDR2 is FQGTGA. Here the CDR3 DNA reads TGTGCCAGCAGCTTAACTAGCGGGGGGATGAACACCGGGGAGCTGTTTTTT. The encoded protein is CASSLTSGGMNTGELFF.

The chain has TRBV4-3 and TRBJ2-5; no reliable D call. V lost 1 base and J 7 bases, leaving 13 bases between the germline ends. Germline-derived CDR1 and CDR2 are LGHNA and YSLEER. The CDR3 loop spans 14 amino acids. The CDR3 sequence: CASSQVSSPGTQYF. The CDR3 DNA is TGCGCCAGCAGCCAAGTCTCTAGTCCTGGGACCCAGTACTTC.

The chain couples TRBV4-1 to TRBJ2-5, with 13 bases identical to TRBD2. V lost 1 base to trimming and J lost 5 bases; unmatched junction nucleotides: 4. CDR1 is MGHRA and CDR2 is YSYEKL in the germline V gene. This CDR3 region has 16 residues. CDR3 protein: CASSQGTSGGFETQYF. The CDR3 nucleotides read TGCGCCAGCAGCCAAGGGACTAGCGGGGGTTTTGAGACCCAGTACTTC.

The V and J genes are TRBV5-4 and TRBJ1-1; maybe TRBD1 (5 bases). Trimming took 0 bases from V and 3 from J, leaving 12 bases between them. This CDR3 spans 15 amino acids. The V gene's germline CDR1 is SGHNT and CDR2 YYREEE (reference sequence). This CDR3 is CASSLAHGGDTEAFF. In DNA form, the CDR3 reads TGTGCCAGCAGCTTGGCACATGGGGGGGACACTGAAGCTTTCTTT.

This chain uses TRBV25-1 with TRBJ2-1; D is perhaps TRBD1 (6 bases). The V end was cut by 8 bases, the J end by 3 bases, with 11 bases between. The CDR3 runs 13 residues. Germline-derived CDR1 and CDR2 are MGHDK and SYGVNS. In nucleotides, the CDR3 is TGTGCCAGCCTGGACAGAGTCTACAATGAGCAGTTCTTC. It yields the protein CASLDRVYNEQFF.

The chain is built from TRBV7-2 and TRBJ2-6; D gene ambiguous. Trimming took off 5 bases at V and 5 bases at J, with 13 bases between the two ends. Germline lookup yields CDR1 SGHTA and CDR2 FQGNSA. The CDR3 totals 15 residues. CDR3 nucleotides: TGTGCCAGCAGCCAAGCACGCCCACGGGCCAACGTCCTGACTTTC. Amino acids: CASSQARPRANVLTF.

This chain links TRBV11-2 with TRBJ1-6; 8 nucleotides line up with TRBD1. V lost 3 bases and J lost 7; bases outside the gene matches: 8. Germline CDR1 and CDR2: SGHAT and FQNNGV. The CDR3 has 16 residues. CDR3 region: CASSLRQGQQNSPLHF. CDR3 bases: TGTGCCAGCAGCTTGAGACAGGGGCAACAGAATTCACCCCTCCACTTT.

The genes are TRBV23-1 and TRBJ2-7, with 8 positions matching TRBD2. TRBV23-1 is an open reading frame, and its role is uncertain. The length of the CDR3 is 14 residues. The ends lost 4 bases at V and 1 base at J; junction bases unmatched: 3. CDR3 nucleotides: TGCGCCAGCAGTCCACGGGAGGGATCCTACGAGCAGTACTTC. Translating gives CASSPREGSYEQYF.

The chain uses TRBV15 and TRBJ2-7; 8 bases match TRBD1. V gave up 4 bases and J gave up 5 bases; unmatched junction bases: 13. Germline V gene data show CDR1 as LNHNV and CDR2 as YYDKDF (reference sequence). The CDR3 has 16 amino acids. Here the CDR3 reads CATSIVPFGTGDEQYF. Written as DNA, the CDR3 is TGTGCCACCAGCATCGTCCCGTTCGGGACAGGAGACGAGCAGTACTTC.

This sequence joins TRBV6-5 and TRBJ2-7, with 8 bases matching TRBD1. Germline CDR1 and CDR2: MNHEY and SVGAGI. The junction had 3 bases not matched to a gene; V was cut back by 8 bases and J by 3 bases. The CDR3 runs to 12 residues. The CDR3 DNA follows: TGTGCCAGCCGGACAGGGCTCTACGAGCAGTACTTC. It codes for CASRTGLYEQYF.

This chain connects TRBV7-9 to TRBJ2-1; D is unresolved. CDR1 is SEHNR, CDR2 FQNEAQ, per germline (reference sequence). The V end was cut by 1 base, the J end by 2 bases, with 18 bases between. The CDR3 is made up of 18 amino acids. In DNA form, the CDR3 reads TGTGCCAGCAGCTTAGACCCCCGCAGTCCCAATCCCTACAATGAGCAGTTCTTC. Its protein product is CASSLDPRSPNPYNEQFF.

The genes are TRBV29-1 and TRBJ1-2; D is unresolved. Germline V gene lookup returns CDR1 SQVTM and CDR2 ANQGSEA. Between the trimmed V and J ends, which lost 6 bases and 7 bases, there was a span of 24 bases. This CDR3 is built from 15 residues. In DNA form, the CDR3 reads TGCAGCGTAAACCATGAGGCCTCCCGTCGGCGTGGCTACACCTTC. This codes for CSVNHEASRRRGYTF.

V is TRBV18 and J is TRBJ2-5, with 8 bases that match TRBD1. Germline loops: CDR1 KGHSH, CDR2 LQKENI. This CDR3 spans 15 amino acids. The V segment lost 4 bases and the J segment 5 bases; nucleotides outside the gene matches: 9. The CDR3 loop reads CASSLRTGTKETQYF. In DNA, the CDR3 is TGTGCCAGCTCACTACGGACAGGGACAAAGGAGACCCAGTACTTC.

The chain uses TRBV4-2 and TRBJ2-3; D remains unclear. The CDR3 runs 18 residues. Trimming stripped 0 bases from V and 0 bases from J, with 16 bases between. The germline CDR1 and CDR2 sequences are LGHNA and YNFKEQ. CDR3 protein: CASSQDHVASLSTDTQYF. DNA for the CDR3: TGTGCCAGCAGCCAAGATCACGTGGCCTCGTTAAGCACAGATACGCAGTATTTT.

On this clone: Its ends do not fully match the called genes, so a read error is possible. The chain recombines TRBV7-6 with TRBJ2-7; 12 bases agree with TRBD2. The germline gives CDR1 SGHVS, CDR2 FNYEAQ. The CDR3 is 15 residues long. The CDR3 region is CASSLAGGPTYEQYF. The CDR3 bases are TGTGCCAGCAGCCTAGCGGGAGGGCCTACCTACGAGCAGTACTTC. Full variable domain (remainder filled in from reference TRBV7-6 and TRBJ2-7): GAGVSQSPRYKVTKRGQDVALRCDPISGHVSLYWYRQALGQGPEFLTYFNYEAQQDKSGLPNDRFSAERPEGSISTLTIQRTEQRDSAMYRCASSLAGGPTYEQYFGPGTRLTVT.

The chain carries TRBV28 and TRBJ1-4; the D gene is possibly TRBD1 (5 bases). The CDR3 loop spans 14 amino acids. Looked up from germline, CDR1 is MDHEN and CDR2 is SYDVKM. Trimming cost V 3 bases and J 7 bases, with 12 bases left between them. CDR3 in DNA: TGTGCCAGCAGTTTGGCCGGCGGGGGTGAAAAACTGTTTTTT. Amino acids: CASSLAGGGEKLFF.

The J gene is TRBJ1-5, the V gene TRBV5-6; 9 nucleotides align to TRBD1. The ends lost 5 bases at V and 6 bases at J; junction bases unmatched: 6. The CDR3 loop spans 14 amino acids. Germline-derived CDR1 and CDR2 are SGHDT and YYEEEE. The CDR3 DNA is TGTGCCAGCAGTTTACAGGGGGCAGGTCAGCCCCAGCATTTT. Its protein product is CASSLQGAGQPQHF.

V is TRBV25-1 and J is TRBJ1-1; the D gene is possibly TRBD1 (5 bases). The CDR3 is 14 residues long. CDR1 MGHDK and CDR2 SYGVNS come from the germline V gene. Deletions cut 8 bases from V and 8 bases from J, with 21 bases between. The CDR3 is CASSLLGGRGEAFF. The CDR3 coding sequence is TGTGCCAGCTCGCTGCTAGGAGGCCGGGGGGAAGCTTTCTTT.

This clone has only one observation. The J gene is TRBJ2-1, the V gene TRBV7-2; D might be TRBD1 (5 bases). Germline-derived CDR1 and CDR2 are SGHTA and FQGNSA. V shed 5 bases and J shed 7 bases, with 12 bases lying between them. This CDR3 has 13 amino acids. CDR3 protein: CASSPLNRNEQFF. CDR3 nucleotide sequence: TGTGCCAGCAGCCCCCTGAACAGGAATGAGCAGTTCTTC.

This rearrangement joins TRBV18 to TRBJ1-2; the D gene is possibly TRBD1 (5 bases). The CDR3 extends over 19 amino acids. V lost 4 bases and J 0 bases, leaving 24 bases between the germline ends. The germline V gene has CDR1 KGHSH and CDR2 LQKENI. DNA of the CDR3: TGTGCCAGCTCACTACAGGTCGCGACAGATATCGGGCCTAACTATGGCTACACCTTC. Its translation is CASSLQVATDIGPNYGYTF.

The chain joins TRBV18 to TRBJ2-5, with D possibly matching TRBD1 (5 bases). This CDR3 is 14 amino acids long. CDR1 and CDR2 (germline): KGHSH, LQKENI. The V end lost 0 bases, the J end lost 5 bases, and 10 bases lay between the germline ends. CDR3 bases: TGTGCCAGCTCACCACCGTCAGGGTGGGAGACCCAGTACTTC. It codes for CASSPPSGWETQYF.

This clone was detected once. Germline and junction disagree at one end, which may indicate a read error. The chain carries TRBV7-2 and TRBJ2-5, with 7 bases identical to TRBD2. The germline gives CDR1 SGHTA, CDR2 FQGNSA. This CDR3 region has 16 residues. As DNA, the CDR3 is TGTGCCAGCAGTTTAGTGGGACTAACCCTCCAAGAGACCCAGTACTTC. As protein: CASSLVGLTLQETQYF.